This T cell receptor (beta chain) emerged from a study of blood T cell repertoires in COVID-19. Libraries were prepared by immunoSEQ multiplex PCR; TCRdb keeps only in-frame clonotypes and omits some of them. The repertoire holds under 300,000 clones, with approximately 86% as singletons. Germline V gene sequence: CDR1 LNHDA, CDR2 SQIVND (reference sequence). The CDR3 extends over 16 amino acids. V shed 4 bases and J 4 bases; nucleotides not matched to a gene: 7. The sequencing sample was made of peripheral blood. This chain connects TRBV19 to TRBJ2-6; 7 nucleotides match TRBD1. This sequence was found in a man aged 18 to 29 with active or convalescent COVID-19. Here the CDR3 reads CASSKTGESGANVLTF. The CDR3 bases are TGTGCCAGTAGTAAAACAGGGGAGTCCGGGGCCAACGTCCTGACTTTC.